This T cell receptor beta chain emerged from a study of response to subunit inactivated influenza vaccine. Whole-study results and caveats: Only a handful of new T cells, the authors suggested, are recruited with each seasonal influenza vaccination.

CDR3 size: 14 residues. Looked up from germline, CDR1 is ENHRY and CDR2 is SYGVKD. V was pared by 3 bases and J by 6 bases, with 14 bases between. One entry per CDR3 protein, called by TCRdb with MiXCR from the RT-PCR reads. The data show roughly 710,000 distinct CDR3 sequences, 12% to 15% seen once. In the case of this clonotype: What it recognizes is unknown.

The input for sequencing was PBMCs from blood, taken approximately 15 days before vaccination. This clonotype was sampled from a middle-aged man who received an inactivated influenza vaccine. J is TRBJ2-5 and V is TRBV10-3; D is unclear. CDR3 bases: TGTGCCATCAGTGATGGGAAGGCCGCCAAGACCCAGTACTTC. Translating gives CAISDGKAAKTQYF.